This TCR beta chain was documented in a study of blood T cell repertoires in COVID-19. The authors' processing: How many nucleated cells were present was estimated from reference gene primer amplification. The protocol was immunoSEQ multiplex PCR, while the TCRdb copy is restricted to in-frame clones and leaves out a portion. V and J calls and clone size follow that table, whereas D and trimming were derived from the DNA. The sample yields fewer than 250,000 clones, about 93% seen once. The TCR comes from a man aged 30 to 39 with COVID-19, enrolled during active disease. Sequenced: peripheral blood.

The CDR3, as DNA: TGTGCCAGCAGTGAAGGACTAGAGGGGAGCTTGGAGCAGTACTTC. Translating gives CASSEGLEGSLEQYF. The chain employs TRBV6-1 and TRBJ2-7; perhaps TRBD2 as D (6 bases). V lost 1 base and J lost 7, with 17 bases in between. CDR3 length: 15 residues. Germline-derived CDR1 and CDR2 are MNHNS and SASEGT.